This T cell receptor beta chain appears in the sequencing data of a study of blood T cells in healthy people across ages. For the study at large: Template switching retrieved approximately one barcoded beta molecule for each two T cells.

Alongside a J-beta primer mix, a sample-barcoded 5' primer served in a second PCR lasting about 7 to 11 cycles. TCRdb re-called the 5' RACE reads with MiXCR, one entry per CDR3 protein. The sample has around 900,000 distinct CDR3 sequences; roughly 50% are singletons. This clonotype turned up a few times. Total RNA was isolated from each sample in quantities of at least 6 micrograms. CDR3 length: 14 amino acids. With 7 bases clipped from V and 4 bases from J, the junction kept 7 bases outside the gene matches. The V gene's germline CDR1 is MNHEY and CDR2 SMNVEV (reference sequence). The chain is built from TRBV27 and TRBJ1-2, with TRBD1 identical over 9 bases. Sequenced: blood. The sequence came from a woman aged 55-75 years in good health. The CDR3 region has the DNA TGTGCCAGCACCAGGGACAGGGAAAGCTATGGCTACACCTTC. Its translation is CASTRDRESYGYTF.